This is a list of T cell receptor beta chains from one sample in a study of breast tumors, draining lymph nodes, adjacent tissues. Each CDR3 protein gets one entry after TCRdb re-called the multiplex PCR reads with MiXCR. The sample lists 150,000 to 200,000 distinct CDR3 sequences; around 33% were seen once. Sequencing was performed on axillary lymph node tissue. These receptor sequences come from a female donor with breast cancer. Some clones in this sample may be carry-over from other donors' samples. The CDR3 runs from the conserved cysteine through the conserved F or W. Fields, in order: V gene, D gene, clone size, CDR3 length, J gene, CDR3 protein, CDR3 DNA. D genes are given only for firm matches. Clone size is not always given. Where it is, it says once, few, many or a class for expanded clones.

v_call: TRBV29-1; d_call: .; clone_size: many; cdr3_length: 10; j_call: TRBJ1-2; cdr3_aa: CSVGSGGYTF; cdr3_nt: TGCAGCGTTGGATCGGGGGGCTACACCTTC
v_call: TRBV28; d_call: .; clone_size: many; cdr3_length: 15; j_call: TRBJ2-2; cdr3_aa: CASSFVPSSSGELFF; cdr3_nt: TGTGCCAGCAGTTTTGTACCCAGCAGTTCTGGGGAGCTGTTTTTT
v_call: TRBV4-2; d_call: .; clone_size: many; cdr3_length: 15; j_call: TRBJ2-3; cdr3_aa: CASSPRVSSTDTQYF; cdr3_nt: TGTGCCAGCTCACCCAGGGTTTCTAGCACAGATACGCAGTATTTT
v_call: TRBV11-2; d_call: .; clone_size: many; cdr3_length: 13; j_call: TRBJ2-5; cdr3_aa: CASSRGGLETQYF; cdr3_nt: TGTGCCAGCAGCCGAGGAGGGCTAGAGACCCAGTACTTC
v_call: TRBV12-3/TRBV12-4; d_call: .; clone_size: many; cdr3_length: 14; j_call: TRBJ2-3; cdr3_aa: CASSLRGRTDTQYF; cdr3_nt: TGTGCCAGCAGTTTACGGGGTAGGACAGATACGCAGTATTTT
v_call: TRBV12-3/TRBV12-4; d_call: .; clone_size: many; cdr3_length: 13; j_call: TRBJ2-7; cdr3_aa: CASSSLDSYEQYF; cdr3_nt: TGTGCCAGCAGCTCACTAGACTCCTACGAGCAGTACTTC
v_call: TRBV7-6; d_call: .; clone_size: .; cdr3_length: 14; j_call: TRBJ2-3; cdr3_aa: CASSLCRPRDTQYF; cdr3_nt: TGTGCCAGCAGCTTGTGCCGTCCCAGGGATACGCAGTATTTT
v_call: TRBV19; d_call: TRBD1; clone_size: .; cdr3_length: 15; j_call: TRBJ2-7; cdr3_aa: CASSASGTGHAGQHF; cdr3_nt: TGTGCCAGTAGTGCTTCTGGGACAGGGCACGCCGGGCAGCACTTC
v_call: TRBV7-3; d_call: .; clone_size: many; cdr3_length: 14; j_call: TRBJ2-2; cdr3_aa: CASSLALDTGELFF; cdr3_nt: TGTGCCAGCAGCTTAGCGCTGGACACCGGGGAGCTGTTTTTT
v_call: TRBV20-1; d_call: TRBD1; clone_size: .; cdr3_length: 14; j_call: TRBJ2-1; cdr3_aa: CSAKQGYSYTEQLF; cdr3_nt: TGCAGTGCCAAACAGGGGTACTCCTACACTGAGCAGCTCTTC
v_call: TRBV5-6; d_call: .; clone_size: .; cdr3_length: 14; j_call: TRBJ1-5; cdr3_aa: CASSLASSEETQHF; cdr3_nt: TGTGCCAGCAGCTTGGCCTCTTCGGAAGAGACCCAGCATTTT
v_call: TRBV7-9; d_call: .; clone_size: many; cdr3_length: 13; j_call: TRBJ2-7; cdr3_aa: CASSLAWGNEQYF; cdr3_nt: TGTGCCAGCAGCTTAGCGTGGGGAAACGAGCAGTACTTC
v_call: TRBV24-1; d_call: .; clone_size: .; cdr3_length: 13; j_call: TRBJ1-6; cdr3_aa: CATSEYNNPPLHF; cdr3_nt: TGTGCCACCAGTGAATACAATAATCCACCCCTCCACTTT
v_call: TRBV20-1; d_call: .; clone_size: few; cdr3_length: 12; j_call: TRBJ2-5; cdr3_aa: CSARGEQGNQYF; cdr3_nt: TGCAGTGCTAGAGGGGAGCAAGGGAATCAGTATTTC
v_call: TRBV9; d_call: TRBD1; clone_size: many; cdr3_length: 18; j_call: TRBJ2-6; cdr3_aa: CASSLRAGGSSGANVLTF; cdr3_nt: TGTGCCAGCAGCCTCCGGGCAGGGGGCAGCTCTGGGGCCAACGTCCTGACTTTC
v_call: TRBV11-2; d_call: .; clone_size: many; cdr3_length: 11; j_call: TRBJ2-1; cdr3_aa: CASSEGPEQFF; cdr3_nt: TGTGCCAGCAGCGAGGGGCCTGAGCAGTTCTTC
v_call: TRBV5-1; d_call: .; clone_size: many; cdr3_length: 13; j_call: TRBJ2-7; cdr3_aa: CATSRLGTYEQYF; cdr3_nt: TGCGCCACCTCACGACTAGGAACCTACGAGCAGTACTTC
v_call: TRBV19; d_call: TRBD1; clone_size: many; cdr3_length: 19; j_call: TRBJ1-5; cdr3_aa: CASTRRGGTGVNSNQPQHF; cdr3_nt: TGTGCCAGTACCCGACGTGGCGGGACAGGGGTAAATAGCAATCAGCCCCAGCATTTT
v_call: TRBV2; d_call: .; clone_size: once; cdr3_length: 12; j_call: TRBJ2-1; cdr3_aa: CASGELGARGFF; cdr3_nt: TGTGCCAGCGGTGAATTGGGCGCCCGGGGGTTCTTC
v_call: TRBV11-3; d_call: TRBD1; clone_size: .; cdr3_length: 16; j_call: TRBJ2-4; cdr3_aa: CVSSSSTGLAKNIQYF; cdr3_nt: TGTGTCAGCAGCTCCTCGACAGGGCTAGCCAAAAACATTCAGTACTTC
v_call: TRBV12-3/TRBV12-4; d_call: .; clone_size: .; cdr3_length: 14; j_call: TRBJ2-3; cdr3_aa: CASSAKWGTDTQYF; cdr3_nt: TGTGCCAGCAGTGCCAAATGGGGCACAGATACGCAGTATTTT
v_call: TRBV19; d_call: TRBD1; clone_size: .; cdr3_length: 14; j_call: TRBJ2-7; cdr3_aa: CASSIGTGPLREEF; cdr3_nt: TGTGCCAGTAGTATCGGGACAGGGCCCCTACGAGAAGAATTC
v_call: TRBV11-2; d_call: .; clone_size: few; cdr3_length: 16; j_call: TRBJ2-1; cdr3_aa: CASSLEGVSYHNEQFF; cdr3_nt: TGTGCCAGCAGCTTAGAAGGGGTGAGTTACCACAATGAGCAGTTCTTC
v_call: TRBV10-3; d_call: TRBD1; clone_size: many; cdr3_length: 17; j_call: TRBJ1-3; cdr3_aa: CAISPRDRGYSGNTIYF; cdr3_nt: TGTGCCATCAGTCCCCGGGACAGGGGCTACTCTGGAAACACCATATATTTT
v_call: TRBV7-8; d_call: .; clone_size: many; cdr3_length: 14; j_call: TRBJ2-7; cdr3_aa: CASSARRLAYEQYF; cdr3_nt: TGTGCCAGCAGCGCCCGTAGGCTAGCCTACGAGCAGTACTTC
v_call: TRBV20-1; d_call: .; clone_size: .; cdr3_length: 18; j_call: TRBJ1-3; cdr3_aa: CSATRGPAAFFGQGTIYF; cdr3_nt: .
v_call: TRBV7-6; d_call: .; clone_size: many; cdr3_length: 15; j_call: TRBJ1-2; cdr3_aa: CASSLDAFSNYGYTF; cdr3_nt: TGTGCCAGCAGCTTAGATGCGTTTTCTAACTATGGCTACACCTTC
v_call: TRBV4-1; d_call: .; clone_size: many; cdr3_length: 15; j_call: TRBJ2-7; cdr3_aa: CASSQDAGSSYEQYF; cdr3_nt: TGCGCCAGCAGCCAAGATGCAGGGAGCTCCTACGAGCAGTACTTC
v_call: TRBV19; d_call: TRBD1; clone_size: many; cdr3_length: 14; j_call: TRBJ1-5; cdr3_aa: CASSKDRVDQPQHF; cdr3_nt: TGTGCCAGTAGTAAGGACAGGGTGGATCAGCCCCAGCATTTT
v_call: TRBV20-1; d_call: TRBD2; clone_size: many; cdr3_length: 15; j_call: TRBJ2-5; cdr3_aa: CSASGLAGGLGTQYF; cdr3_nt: TGCAGTGCTAGTGGACTAGCGGGGGGGCTTGGGACCCAGTACTTC
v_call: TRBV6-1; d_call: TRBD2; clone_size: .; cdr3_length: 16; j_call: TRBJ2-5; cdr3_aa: CASSQAAAGGRETQYF; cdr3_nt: TGTGCCAGCAGTCAGGCGGCAGCGGGGGGGAGAGAGACCCAGTACTTC
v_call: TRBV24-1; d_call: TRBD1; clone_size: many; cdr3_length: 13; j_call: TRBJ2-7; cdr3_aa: CATSDPGQPMQYF; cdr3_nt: TGTGCCACCAGTGATCCGGGACAGCCCATGCAGTACTTC
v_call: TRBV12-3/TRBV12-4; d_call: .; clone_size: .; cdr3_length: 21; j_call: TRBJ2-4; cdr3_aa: CASSPSHGVFAPFVAKNIQYF; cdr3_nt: TGTGCCAGCAGTCCCTCCCACGGCGTCTTTGCCCCCTTTGTAGCCAAAAACATTCAGTACTTC
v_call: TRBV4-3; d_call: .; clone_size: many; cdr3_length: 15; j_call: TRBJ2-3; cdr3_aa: CASSQEPSPTDTQYF; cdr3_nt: TGCGCCAGCAGCCAAGAACCCAGCCCCACAGATACGCAGTATTTT
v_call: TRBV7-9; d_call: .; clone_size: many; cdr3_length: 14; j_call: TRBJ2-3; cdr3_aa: CASSLTGSTDTQYF; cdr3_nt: TGCGCCAGCAGTCTGACAGGAAGCACAGATACGCAGTATTTT
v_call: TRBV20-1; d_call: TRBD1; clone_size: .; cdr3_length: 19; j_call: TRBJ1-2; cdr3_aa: CSARDQRTGTGSIDYGYTF; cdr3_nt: TGCAGTGCTAGAGATCAGCGGACCGGGACAGGGAGTATCGACTATGGCTACACCTTC
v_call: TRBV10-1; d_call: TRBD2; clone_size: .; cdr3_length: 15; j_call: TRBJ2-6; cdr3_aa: CASSGTSGRANVLTF; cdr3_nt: TGCGCCAGCAGCGGGACTAGCGGGAGGGCCAACGTCCTGACTTTC
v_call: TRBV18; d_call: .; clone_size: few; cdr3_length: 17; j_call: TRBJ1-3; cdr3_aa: CASSPLDSSRSGNTIYF; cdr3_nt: TGTGCCAGCTCACCTCTGGACAGTTCAAGATCTGGAAACACCATATATTTT
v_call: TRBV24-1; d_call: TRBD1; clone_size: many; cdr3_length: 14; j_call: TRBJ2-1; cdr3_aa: CATSDLLRTGEQFF; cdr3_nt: TGTGCCACCAGTGATTTGCTCCGGACAGGAGAGCAGTTCTTC
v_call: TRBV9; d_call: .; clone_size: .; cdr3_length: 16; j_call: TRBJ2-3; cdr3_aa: CASSTRLRERADTQYF; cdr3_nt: TGTGCCAGCAGCACCCGGCTCCGGGAGAGGGCAGATACGCAGTATTTT
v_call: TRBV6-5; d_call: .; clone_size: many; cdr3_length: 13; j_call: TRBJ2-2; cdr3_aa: CASSSVATGELFF; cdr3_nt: TGTGCCAGCAGTTCAGTAGCCACCGGGGAGCTGTTTTTT
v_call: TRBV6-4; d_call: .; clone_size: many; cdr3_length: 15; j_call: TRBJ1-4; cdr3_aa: CASSDSGGENEKLFF; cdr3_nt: TGTGCCAGCAGTGACTCTGGGGGCGAAAATGAAAAACTGTTTTTT
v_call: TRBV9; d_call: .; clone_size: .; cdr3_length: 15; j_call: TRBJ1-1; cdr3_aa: CTSSVEEGISTEAFF; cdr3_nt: TGTACCAGCAGCGTAGAGGAAGGGATAAGCACTGAAGCTTTCTTT
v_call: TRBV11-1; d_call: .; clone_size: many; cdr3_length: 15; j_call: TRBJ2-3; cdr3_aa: CASSSVVRAIDTQYF; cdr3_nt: TGTGCCAGCAGCTCTGTTGTCAGAGCCATAGATACGCAGTATTTT
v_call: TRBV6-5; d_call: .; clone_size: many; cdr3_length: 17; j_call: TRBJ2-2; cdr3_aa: CASSQSQGYRVTGELFF; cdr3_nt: TGTGCCAGCAGCCAATCTCAGGGGTACCGGGTTACCGGGGAGCTGTTTTTT
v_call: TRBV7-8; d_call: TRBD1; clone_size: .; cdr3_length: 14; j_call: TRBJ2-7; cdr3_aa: CASSSRTGKNEQYF; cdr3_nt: TGTGCCAGCAGCTCCAGGACAGGGAAAAACGAGCAGTACTTC
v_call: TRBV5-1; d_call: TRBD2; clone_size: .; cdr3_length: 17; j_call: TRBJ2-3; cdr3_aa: CTSSLVQRGVSGDTQYF; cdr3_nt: TGCACCAGCAGCTTGGTACAGCGGGGGGTGTCCGGAGATACGCAGTATTTT
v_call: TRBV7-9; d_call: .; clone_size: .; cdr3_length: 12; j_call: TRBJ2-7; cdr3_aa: CASSSNIYEQYF; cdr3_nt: TGTGCCAGCAGCTCTAACATCTACGAGCAGTACTTC
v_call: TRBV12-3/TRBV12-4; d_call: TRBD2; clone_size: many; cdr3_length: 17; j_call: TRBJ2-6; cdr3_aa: CASIREALLSGANVLTF; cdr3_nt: TGTGCCAGCATCCGGGAGGCCTTACTCTCTGGGGCCAACGTCCTGACTTTC
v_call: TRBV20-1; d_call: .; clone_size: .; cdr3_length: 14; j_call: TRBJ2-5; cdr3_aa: CSAQGGGPGETQYF; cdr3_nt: TGCAGTGCGCAAGGGGGGGGGCCGGGAGAGACCCAGTACTTC